The clone carrying this T cell receptor beta chain was seen a few times. Its specificity is not known. The PCR contained 60 Vbeta and 13 Jbeta primers. The table came from immunoSEQ multiplex PCR; TCRdb's copy has only in-frame clones and leaves some out. The sample lists some 200,000 clones; around 80% were seen once. CDR1 and CDR2 from the germline V gene are SEHNR and FQNEAQ (reference sequence). The ends lost 8 bases at V and 0 bases at J; junction bases unmatched: 2. This CDR3 has 14 amino acids. The data belong to a study of cytomegalovirus exposure and HLA in healthy donors. Study details: Prior work identified 100 million to 130 million unique TCR beta sequences in some 180 million T cells.

Findings and caveats of the study: There were about 160 TCR beta chains listed as cytomegalovirus-associated.

The sequenced sample was PBMCs. The sequence came from a man aged 35 to 55 in good health and CMV-seronegative. J is TRBJ2-2 and V is TRBV7-9, with 8 bases lining up with TRBD2. CDR3 protein: CASFGGANTGELFF. CDR3 sequence (DNA): TGTGCCAGCTTCGGGGGGGCGAACACCGGGGAGCTGTTTTTT.